This T cell receptor beta chain comes out of a study of blood T cell repertoires in COVID-19. This clone was recorded a few times. This table comes from immunoSEQ multiplex PCR, and its TCRdb copy is limited to in-frame clones, with some not included. The data hold 300,000 to 350,000 clones, with approximately 90% observed a single time. This CDR3 region has 13 residues. V lost 7 bases, J lost 12 bases, and 15 bases stayed unmatched. Germline V gene data show CDR1 as SQVTM and CDR2 as ANQGSEA. The sample comprised peripheral blood. V is TRBV29-1 and J is TRBJ1-1; 9 nucleotides match TRBD1. The TCR originated in a woman under 30 who had recovered from COVID-19. The CDR3 is CSGGTGIGRESFF. The DNA for the CDR3 is TGCAGCGGCGGGACAGGGATAGGGAGGGAGTCTTTCTTT.